This is a list of T cell receptor beta chains from one sample in a study of identical twins. TCRdb ran MiXCR on the 5' RACE reads and lists one entry per CDR3 protein. The profile shows a few hundred thousand distinct CDR3 sequences, about 15% of them singletons. The data also belong to a second study, concerning yellow fever vaccine responses in identical twins.

Input material: CD4+ T cells sorted from blood. The receptor source for this set is a young woman in good health. Each CDR3 is given without its conserved first and last residue.

v_call cdr3_aa
TRBV6-1 ASSLSDRVGTDTQY
TRBV10-3 AISALSLDHYEQY
TRBV7-2 ASSQTGRSYEQY
TRBV20-1 SASGGAPPYEQY
TRBV10-3 AISERQDYGYT
TRBV27 ASRMDRGNYGYT
TRBV5-1 ASRSTGTQY
TRBV11-2 ASSPPVRSKNIQY
TRBV7-7 ASSPLGQPPEAF
TRBV20-1 SARMGQGANRGPINTEAF
TRBV5-1 ASSLGGIMNTEAF
TRBV20-1 SVNHAGPLNEKLF
TRBV28 ASSFVSYLFSGKETQY